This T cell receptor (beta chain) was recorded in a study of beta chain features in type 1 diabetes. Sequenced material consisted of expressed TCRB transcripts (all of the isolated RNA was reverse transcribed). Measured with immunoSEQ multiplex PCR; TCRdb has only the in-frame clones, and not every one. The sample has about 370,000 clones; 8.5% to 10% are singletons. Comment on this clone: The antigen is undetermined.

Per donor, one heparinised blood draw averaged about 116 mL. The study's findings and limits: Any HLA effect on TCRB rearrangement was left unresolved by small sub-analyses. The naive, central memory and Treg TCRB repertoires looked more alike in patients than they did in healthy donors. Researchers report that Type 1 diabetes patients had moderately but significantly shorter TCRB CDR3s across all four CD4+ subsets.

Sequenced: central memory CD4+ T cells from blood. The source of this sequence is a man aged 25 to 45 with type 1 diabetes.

The CDR3 nucleotides are TGTGCCAGCAGCTTCACCGGGGCGGGCGACTATGGCTACACCTTC. Amino acid sequence: CASSFTGAGDYGYTF. This chain connects TRBV6-1 to TRBJ1-2, with D maybe TRBD1 (5 bases). The CDR3 totals 15 residues. CDR1 and CDR2 (germline): MNHNS, SASEGT. V lost 6 bases and J 3 bases, leaving 17 bases between the germline ends.